This entry lists 16 T cell receptor beta chains sequenced from one sample in a study of blood T cell repertoires in COVID-19. Sequencing was performed with immunoSEQ multiplex PCR; in TCRdb, only in-frame clones are kept and a portion is missing. The table shows a few hundred thousand clones, with about nine tenths occurring only once. Sequenced material: peripheral blood. The receptors originated from a person under 35 with COVID-19, enrolled during active disease.

The gene calls are TRBV30 and TRBJ1-2; the D gene is possibly TRBD1 (5 bases). Germline CDR1 and CDR2: GTSNPN and SVGIG (reference sequence). CDR3 size: 12 residues. V lost 4 bases and J 10 bases, leaving 16 bases between the germline ends. The CDR3 nucleotides are TGTGCCTGGACAAGAAGGGGTCAAGCCTACACCTTC. Protein: CAWTRRGQAYTF. Full variable domain (rest looked up from reference TRBV30 and TRBJ1-2): SQTIHQWPATLVQPVGSPLSLECTVEGTSNPNLYWYRQAAGRGLQLLFYSVGIGQISSEVPQNLSASRPQDRQFILSSKKLLLSDSGFYLCAWTRRGQAYTFGSGTRLTVV.

The gene calls are TRBV19 and TRBJ2-3; perhaps TRBD1 as D (6 bases). Between the trimmed V and J ends, which lost 5 bases and 0 bases, there was a span of 12 bases. Germline CDR1 reads LNHDA; CDR2 reads SQIVND (reference sequence). This CDR3 has 15 residues. Written as DNA, the CDR3 is TGTGCCAGTAGTCTACAGGGTACTAGCACAGATACGCAGTATTTT. Amino acid sequence: CASSLQGTSTDTQYF.

The chain uses TRBV10-3 and TRBJ1-2, with TRBD1 matching 11 bases. The CDR3 is made up of 14 amino acids. Germline V gives CDR1 ENHRY, CDR2 SYGVKD. Germline trimming cut 5 bases from V and 4 bases from J; bases unmatched to any gene: 3. CDR3 bases: TGTGCCATCAGTCCCGGGACAGGGGGCTATGGCTACACCTTC. Translation gives CAISPGTGGYGYTF.

A single count supports this clone. This chain uses TRBV6-4 with TRBJ2-3, with D possibly matching TRBD1 (5 bases). The CDR3 consists of 15 residues. Germline values: CDR1 MRHNA, CDR2 SNTAGT. V lost 2 bases to trimming and J lost 1 base, with 10 bases between them. The CDR3 here is CASSDRIGGTDTQYF. The CDR3 DNA reads as TGTGCCAGCAGTGACCGTATAGGGGGCACAGATACGCAGTATTTT.

The chain recombines TRBV6-5 with TRBJ2-7, with 7 bases lining up with TRBD1. Germline assignment: CDR1 MNHEY and CDR2 SVGAGI. V shed 8 bases, J shed 3 bases, and the junction held 10 bases outside the gene matches. There are 14 residues in the CDR3. The CDR3 DNA reads TGTGCCAGCCATCTCAGGGGGTCCTACTACGAGCAGTACTTC. Protein sequence: CASHLRGSYYEQYF.

J is TRBJ2-4 and V is TRBV19, with TRBD1 matching 10 bases. This CDR3 region has 18 residues. V lost 4 bases and J lost 0; bases outside the gene matches: 9. Germline V gene data show CDR1 as LNHDA and CDR2 as SQIVND (reference sequence). CDR3 in amino acids: CASSTGTGASLAKNIQYF. CDR3 sequence (DNA): TGTGCCAGTAGTACCGGGACAGGGGCCTCTTTAGCCAAAAACATTCAGTACTTC.

The rearrangement links TRBV19 to TRBJ1-2, with a possible D match to TRBD1 (6 bases). V was cut by 4 bases and J by 6 bases, with 18 bases left in between. This CDR3 spans 15 amino acids. Germline values: CDR1 LNHDA, CDR2 SQIVND (reference sequence). The CDR3 here is CASSKDQGPRNGYTF. CDR3 DNA sequence: TGTGCCAGTAGTAAGGATCAGGGGCCGCGGAATGGCTACACCTTC. Full variable domain (missing parts from reference TRBV19 and TRBJ1-2): DGGITQSPKYLFRKEGQNVTLSCEQNLNHDAMYWYRQDPGQGLRLIYYSQIVNDFQKGDIAEGYSVSREKKESFPLTVTSAQKNPTAFYLCASSKDQGPRNGYTFGSGTRLTVV.

This chain uses TRBV20-1 with TRBJ2-5; D ambiguous. The CDR3 has 11 residues. The V gene lost 3 bases and the J gene lost 5 bases, with 7 bases spanning the gap. Per germline, CDR1 DFQATT and CDR2 SNEGSKA (reference sequence). The CDR3 here is CSASPQETQYF. The CDR3 region has the DNA TGCAGTGCTAGTCCCCAGGAGACCCAGTACTTC.

This clone was found a few times. The genes are TRBV6-2 or TRBV6-3 and TRBJ2-3; 9 nucleotides align to TRBD1. This CDR3 is 15 amino acids long. Per germline, CDR1 MNHEY and CDR2 SVGEGT. The junction had 5 bases not matched to a gene; V was cut back by 5 bases and J by 2 bases. The chain's CDR3 is CASSTRDRVTDTQYF. Here the CDR3 DNA reads TGTGCCAGCAGTACCCGGGACAGGGTCACAGATACGCAGTATTTT.

The count of this clone is one. This rearrangement joins TRBV2 to TRBJ1-4; D may be TRBD1 (6 bases). Trimming removed 5 bases at V and 8 bases at J, with 21 bases between. This CDR3 has 16 amino acids. CDR1 SNHLY and CDR2 FYNNEI come from the germline V gene. The CDR3 is CASSLLSGVVYEKLFF. The DNA of the CDR3 is TGTGCCAGCAGTTTACTCTCAGGGGTCGTTTACGAAAAACTGTTTTTT.

The chain combines TRBV3-1 (or the pseudogene TRBV3-2) with TRBJ2-5, with D possibly being TRBD2 (6 bases). The germline gives CDR1 LGHDT, CDR2 YNNKEL (reference sequence). CDR3 size: 13 residues. The V end was cut by 4 bases, the J end by 3 bases, with 9 bases between. The CDR3 is CASSRRAEETQYF. DNA of the CDR3: TGTGCCAGCAGCCGGAGGGCCGAAGAGACCCAGTACTTC.

J is TRBJ2-5 and V is TRBV13; 11 positions match TRBD2. This CDR3 is 15 amino acids long. The germline V gene encodes CDR1 PRHDT and CDR2 FYEKMQ (reference sequence). V lost 5 bases, J lost 3 bases, and 5 bases stayed unmatched. The chain's CDR3 is CASSHGTSGEETQYF. Written as DNA, the CDR3 is TGTGCCAGCAGCCATGGGACTAGCGGTGAAGAGACCCAGTACTTC.

The genes are TRBV9 and TRBJ1-3; D unclear. The CDR3 is 12 amino acids. V lost 7 bases, J lost 3 bases, and 8 bases lay in between. Germline-derived CDR1 and CDR2 are SGDLS and YYNGEE. The CDR3: CASGDGGNTIYF. CDR3 nucleotide sequence: TGTGCCAGCGGAGACGGTGGAAACACCATATATTTT.

This clone occurred once. The chain joins TRBV30 to TRBJ2-1; TRBD1 is a possible D gene (6 bases). Deletions cut 1 base from V and 10 bases from J, with 11 bases between. Germline V gene sequence: CDR1 GTSNPN, CDR2 SVGIG (reference sequence). The CDR3 covers 12 residues. CDR3 in DNA: TGTGCCTGGAGTGACAGGGACATCGAGCAGTTCTTC. Amino acid sequence: CAWSDRDIEQFF.

The genes are TRBV7-6 and TRBJ2-1; D is undetermined. This CDR3 has 15 amino acids. In germline, CDR1 is SGHVS, CDR2 FNYEAQ. The ends were cut back, 0 bases at V and 0 bases at J, with 6 bases in the middle. The CDR3: CASSLARSSYNEQFF. In nucleotides, the CDR3 is TGTGCCAGCAGCTTAGCCCGGAGCTCCTACAATGAGCAGTTCTTC.

The chain is built from TRBV7-2 and TRBJ2-3; TRBD1 matches at 9 bases. This CDR3 has 15 amino acids. J gave up 2 bases and V 1 base, and 1 base lay outside the gene matches. Per germline, CDR1 SGHTA and CDR2 FQGNSA. CDR3 amino acids: CASSLGTGVTDTQYF. The CDR3 coding sequence is TGTGCCAGCAGCTTAGGGACAGGGGTCACAGATACGCAGTATTTT.